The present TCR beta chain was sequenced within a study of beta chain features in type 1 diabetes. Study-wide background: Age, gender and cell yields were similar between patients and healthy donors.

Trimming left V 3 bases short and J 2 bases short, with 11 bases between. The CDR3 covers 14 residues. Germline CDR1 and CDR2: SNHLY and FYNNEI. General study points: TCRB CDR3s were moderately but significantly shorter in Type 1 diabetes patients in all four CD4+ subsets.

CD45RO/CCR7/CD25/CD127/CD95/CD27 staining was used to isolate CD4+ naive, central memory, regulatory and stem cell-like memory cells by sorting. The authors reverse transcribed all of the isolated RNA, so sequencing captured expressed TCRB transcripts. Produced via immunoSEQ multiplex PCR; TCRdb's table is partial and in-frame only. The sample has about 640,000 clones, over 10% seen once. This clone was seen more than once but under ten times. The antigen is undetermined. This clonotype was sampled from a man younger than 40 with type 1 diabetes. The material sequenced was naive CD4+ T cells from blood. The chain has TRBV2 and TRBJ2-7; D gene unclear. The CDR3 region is CASSEYPRPYEQYF. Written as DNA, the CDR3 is TGTGCCAGCAGTGAGTACCCAAGGCCCTACGAGCAGTACTTC.